The source of this TCR beta chain is a study of T cells after yellow fever vaccination. Study results and limitations: After the booster, around 95% of CD4 and roughly nine tenths of CD8 primary-response clones were re-detected. Abundant clonotypes from the bulk population could get into FACS-sorted repertoires as contaminants.

TCRdb reanalysed the 5' RACE reads using MiXCR and keeps one entry per CDR3 protein. Seen here are some 550,000 distinct CDR3 sequences, around 21% observed once, and the top ten hold 14%. A note on this clonotype: Its matching antigen is unknown.

The input for sequencing was PBMCs, taken 15 days after the yellow fever booster vaccination. This clonotype originated in a man aged 25-45 years who received the YFV17D yellow fever vaccine.

CDR3 in amino acids: CSGGAAGTTQYF. The CDR3 nucleotides read TGCAGTGGAGGGGCAGCAGGTACTACGCAGTATTTT. The chain recombines TRBV29-1 with TRBJ2-3; the D gene is possibly TRBD2 (6 bases). Germline V gene lookup returns CDR1 SQVTM and CDR2 ANQGSEA. This CDR3 region has 12 residues.